The 9 T cell receptor beta chains reported below all come from one sample, sequenced in a study of vaccination and CD4 T cells after COVID-19. Treatment noted: approximately nine-day PBMC culture with coronavirus spike peptide pools or control peptides (ViraFEST assay). Sequencing of cultured CD4+ T cell DNA used the Oncomine TCR Beta short-read assay. MiXCR, applied by TCRdb to the PCR reads, yields one record per CDR3 protein. This table has 4,500 or so distinct CDR3 sequences, around 21% appearing once. Their antigen targets remain unknown. Sequenced sample: CD4+ T cells from blood, cultured in vitro. The receptor source for this set is a human donor who had recovered from COVID-19.

This clonotype ranks as medium-sized. This chain uses TRBV30 with TRBJ1-2; 9 bases are shared with TRBD1. CDR3 length: 14 amino acids. After removal of 0 bases from V and 5 bases from J, the junction contained 4 bases not matched to a gene. Germline V gene data show CDR1 as GTSNPN and CDR2 as SVGIG (reference sequence). Here the CDR3 reads CAWSVGTGRYGYTF. CDR3 coding DNA: TGTGCCTGGAGTGTAGGGACAGGGCGGTATGGCTACACCTTC.

This clonotype was counted only a few times. The chain joins TRBV30 to TRBJ1-6; 10 bases align to TRBD1. The CDR3 contains 15 residues. Per germline, CDR1 GTSNPN and CDR2 SVGIG (reference sequence). Trimming removed 5 bases from V and 9 bases from J; junction bases left unmatched: 10. CDR3 DNA: TGTGCCTGGGCGACAGGGGGCGAAGGGAGTTCACCCCTCCACTTT. Protein sequence: CAWATGGEGSSPLHF. Based on the CDR3 plus reference TRBV30 and TRBJ1-6, the full variable domain is SQTIHQWPATLVQPVGSPLSLECTVEGTSNPNLYWYRQAAGRGLQLLFYSVGIGQISSEVPQNLSASRPQDRQFILSSKKLLLSDSGFYLCAWATGGEGSSPLHFGNGTRLTVT.

The genes are TRBV11-2 and TRBJ2-4, with 10 bases lining up with TRBD1. Unmatched junction bases numbered 10, after V lost 2 bases and J lost 6 bases. This CDR3 spans 17 amino acids. CDR1 SGHAT and CDR2 FQNNGV come from the germline V gene. CDR3 loop: CASSLRSDRGRGNIQYF. The CDR3 DNA sequence: TGTGCCAGCAGCTTAAGGTCAGACAGGGGGCGCGGAAACATTCAGTACTTC.

This clonotype was picked up a small number of times. The chain couples TRBV19 to TRBJ1-2; possible D gene TRBD1, 5 bases. Germline-derived CDR1 and CDR2 are LNHDA and SQIVND (reference sequence). The V end lost 3 bases, the J end lost 6 bases, and 11 bases lay between the germline ends. The CDR3 length is 13 residues. CDR3 nucleotide sequence: TGTGCCAGTAGTATGTTAGGGGTAGATGGCTACACCTTC. It codes for CASSMLGVDGYTF.

The chain carries TRBV29-1 and TRBJ2-1; 13 nucleotides line up with TRBD2. CDR3 length equals 15 residues. Germline trimming cut 2 bases from V and 7 bases from J; bases unmatched to any gene: 5. Germline lookup yields CDR1 SQVTM and CDR2 ANQGSEA. The CDR3 reads CSVEPTSGGANEQFF. Here the CDR3 DNA reads TGCAGCGTTGAACCTACTAGCGGGGGGGCGAATGAGCAGTTCTTC.

The chain employs TRBV18 and TRBJ1-6; the D is unclear. The CDR3 spans 14 residues. V dropped 4 bases and J dropped 10 bases, with 14 bases sitting between them. Germline V CDR1 and CDR2: KGHSH, LQKENI. This chain's CDR3 is CASSRDSGGSPLHF. As DNA, the CDR3 is TGTGCCAGCTCACGGGATTCCGGTGGGTCACCCCTCCACTTT.

The DNA of the CDR3 is TGCGCCAGCAGCTCGACTACAGGGGGGGAAGAGACCCAGTACTTC. Its protein product is CASSSTTGGEETQYF. This rearrangement joins TRBV5-1 to TRBJ2-5, with D perhaps TRBD1 (8 bases). The V gene lost 3 bases and the J gene lost 3 bases, with 15 bases spanning the gap. Looked up from germline, CDR1 is SGHRS and CDR2 is YFSETQ. The CDR3 is 15 amino acids.

This clonotype was observed a few times. V gene TRBV11-2 combines with J gene TRBJ1-6; D not resolved. Germline V gene data show CDR1 as SGHAT and CDR2 as FQNNGV. The CDR3 sequence is 14 residues long. With 1 base removed from V and 7 bases from J, the gap between germline ends came to 8 bases. CDR3 sequence (DNA): TGTGCCAGCAGCTTAGGAGCCAAAAATTCACCCCTCCACTTT. Translated: CASSLGAKNSPLHF.

This clonotype was detected only a few times. The rearrangement joins TRBV6-1 to TRBJ2-7; 7 nucleotides line up with TRBD1. Germline CDR1 and CDR2: MNHNS and SASEGT. V dropped 2 bases and J dropped 3; count of bases not matched to a gene: 7. There are 15 residues in the CDR3. The CDR3 sequence: CASSERGRGRYEQYF. The CDR3 coding sequence is TGTGCCAGCAGTGAACGCGGAAGGGGGCGCTACGAGCAGTACTTC.